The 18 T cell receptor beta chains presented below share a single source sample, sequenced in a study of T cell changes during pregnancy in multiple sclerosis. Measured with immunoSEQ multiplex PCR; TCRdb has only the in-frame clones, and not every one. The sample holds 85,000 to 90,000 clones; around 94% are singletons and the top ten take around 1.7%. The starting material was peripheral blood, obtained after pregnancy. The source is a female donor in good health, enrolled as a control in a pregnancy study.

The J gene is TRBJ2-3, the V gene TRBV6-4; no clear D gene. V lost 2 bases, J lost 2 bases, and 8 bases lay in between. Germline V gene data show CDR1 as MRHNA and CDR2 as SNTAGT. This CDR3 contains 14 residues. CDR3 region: CASSDDAATDTQYF. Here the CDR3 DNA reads TGTGCCAGCAGTGACGACGCGGCCACAGATACGCAGTATTTT.

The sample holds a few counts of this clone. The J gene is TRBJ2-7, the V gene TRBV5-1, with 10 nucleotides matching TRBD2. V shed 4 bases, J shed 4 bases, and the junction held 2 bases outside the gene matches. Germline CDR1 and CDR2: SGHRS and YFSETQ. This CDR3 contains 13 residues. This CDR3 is CASSRTSGYEQYF. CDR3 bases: TGCGCCAGCAGCCGGACTAGCGGATACGAGCAGTACTTC.

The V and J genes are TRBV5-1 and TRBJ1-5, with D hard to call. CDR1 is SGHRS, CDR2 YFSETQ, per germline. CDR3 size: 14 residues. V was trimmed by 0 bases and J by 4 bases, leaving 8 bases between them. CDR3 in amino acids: CASSLGRENQPQHF. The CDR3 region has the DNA TGCGCCAGCAGCTTGGGTCGTGAGAATCAGCCCCAGCATTTT.

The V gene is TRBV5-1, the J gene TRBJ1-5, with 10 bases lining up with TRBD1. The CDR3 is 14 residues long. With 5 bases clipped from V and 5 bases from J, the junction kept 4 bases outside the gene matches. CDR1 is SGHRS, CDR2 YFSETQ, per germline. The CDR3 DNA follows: TGCGCCAGCAGATCCGGGACAGGGGATCAGCCCCAGCATTTT. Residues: CASRSGTGDQPQHF.

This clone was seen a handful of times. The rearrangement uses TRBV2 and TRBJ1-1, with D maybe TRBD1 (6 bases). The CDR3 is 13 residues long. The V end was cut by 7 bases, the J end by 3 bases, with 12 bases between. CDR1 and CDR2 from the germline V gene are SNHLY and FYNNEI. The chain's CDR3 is CASNVRGDTEAFF. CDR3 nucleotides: TGTGCCAGCAACGTCAGGGGAGACACTGAAGCTTTCTTT.

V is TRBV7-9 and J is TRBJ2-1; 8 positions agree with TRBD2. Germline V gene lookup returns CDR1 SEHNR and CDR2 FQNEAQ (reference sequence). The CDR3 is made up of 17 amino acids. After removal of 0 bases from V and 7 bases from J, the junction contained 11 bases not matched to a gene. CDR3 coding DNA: TGTGCCAGCAGCTTAGCCTTAGCGGGAACAAACCCTAATGAGCAGTTCTTC. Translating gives CASSLALAGTNPNEQFF.

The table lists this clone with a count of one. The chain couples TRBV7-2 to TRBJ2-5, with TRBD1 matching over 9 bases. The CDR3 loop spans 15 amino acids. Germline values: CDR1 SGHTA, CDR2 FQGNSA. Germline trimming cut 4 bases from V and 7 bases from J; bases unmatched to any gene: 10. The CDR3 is CASSSPGQGLVTQYF. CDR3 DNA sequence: TGTGCCAGCAGCTCGCCGGGACAGGGCCTTGTGACCCAGTACTTC.

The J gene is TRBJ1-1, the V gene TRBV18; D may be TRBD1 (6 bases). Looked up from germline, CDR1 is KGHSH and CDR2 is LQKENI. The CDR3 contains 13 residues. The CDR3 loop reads CAGAMDRNTEAFF. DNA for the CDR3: TGTGCGGGGGCCATGGACAGGAACACTGAAGCTTTCTTT.

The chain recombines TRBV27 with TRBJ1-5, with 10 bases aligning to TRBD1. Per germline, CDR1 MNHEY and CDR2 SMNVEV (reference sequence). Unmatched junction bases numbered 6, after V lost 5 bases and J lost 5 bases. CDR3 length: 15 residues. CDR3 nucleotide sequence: TGTGCCAGCAGTCCCGGGACAGGGGCCGATCAGCCCCAGCATTTT. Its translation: CASSPGTGADQPQHF.

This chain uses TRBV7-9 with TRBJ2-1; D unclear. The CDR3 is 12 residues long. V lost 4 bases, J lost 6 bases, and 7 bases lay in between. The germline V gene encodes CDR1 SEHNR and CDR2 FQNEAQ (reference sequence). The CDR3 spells CASSSLGNEQFF. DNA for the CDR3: TGTGCCAGCAGCTCCCTAGGCAATGAGCAGTTCTTC.

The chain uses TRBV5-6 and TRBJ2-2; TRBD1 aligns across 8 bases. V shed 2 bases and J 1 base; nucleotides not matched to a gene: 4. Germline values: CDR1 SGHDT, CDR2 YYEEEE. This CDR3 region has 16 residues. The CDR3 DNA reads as TGTGCCAGCAGCTTACCCGGGACAGGGAACACCGGGGAGCTGTTTTTT. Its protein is CASSLPGTGNTGELFF.

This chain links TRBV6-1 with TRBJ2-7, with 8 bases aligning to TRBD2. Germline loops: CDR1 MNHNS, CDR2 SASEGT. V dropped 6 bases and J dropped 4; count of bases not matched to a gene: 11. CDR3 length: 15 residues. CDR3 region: CASRTGGTYSYEQYF. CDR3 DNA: TGTGCCAGCAGGACGGGAGGGACCTATTCTTACGAGCAGTACTTC.

The CDR3 is CASSGGIGGAGGEKLFF. CDR3 DNA: TGTGCCAGCAGTGGAGGGATAGGGGGCGCCGGTGGTGAAAAACTGTTTTTT. The J gene is TRBJ1-4, the V gene TRBV2; 7 bases fit TRBD1. In germline, CDR1 is SNHLY, CDR2 FYNNEI. The CDR3 has 17 amino acids. V gave up 4 bases and J gave up 7 bases; unmatched junction bases: 15.

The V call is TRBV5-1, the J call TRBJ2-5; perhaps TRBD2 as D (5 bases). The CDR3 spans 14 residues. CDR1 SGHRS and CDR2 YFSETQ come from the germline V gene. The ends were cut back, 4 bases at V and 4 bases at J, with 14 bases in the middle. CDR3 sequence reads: CASSRAGEGETQYF. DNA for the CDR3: TGCGCCAGCAGCCGTGCTGGAGAGGGAGAGACCCAGTACTTC.

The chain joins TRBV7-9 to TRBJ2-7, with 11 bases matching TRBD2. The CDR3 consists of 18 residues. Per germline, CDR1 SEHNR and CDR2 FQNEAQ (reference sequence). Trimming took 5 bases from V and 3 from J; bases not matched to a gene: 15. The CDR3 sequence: CASSTGQGASGRHYEQYF. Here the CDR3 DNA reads TGTGCCAGCAGCACCGGACAGGGAGCTAGCGGGAGGCACTACGAGCAGTACTTC. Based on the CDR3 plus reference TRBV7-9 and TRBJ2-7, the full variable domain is DTGVSQNPRHKITKRGQNVTFRCDPISEHNRLYWYRQTLGQGPEFLTYFQNEAQLEKSRLLSDRFSAERPKGSFSTLEIQRTEQGDSAMYLCASSTGQGASGRHYEQYFGPGTRLTVT.

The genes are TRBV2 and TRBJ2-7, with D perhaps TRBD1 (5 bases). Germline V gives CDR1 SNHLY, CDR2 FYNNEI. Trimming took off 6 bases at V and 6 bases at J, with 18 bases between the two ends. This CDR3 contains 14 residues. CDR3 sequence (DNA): TGTGCCAGCAGGGGGCAGGCTCCCCAAACCGAGCAGTACTTC. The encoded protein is CASRGQAPQTEQYF.

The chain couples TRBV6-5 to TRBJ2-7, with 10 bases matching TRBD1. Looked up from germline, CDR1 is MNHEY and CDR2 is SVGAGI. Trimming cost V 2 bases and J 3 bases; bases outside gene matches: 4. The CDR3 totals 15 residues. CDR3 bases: TGTGCCAGCAGTTACCAGGGACAGGGGAGCTACGAGCAGTACTTC. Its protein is CASSYQGQGSYEQYF.

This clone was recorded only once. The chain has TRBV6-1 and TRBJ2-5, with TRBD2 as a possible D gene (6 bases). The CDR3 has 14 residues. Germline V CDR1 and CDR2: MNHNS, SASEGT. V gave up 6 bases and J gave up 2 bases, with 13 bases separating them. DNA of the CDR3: TGTGCCAGCAGGGCGGGACTGAGGCAAGAGACCCAGTACTTC. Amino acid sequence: CASRAGLRQETQYF.